The 13 T cell receptor beta chains reported below all come from one sample, sequenced in a study of Tregs in tolerant kidney transplant recipients. Here immunoSEQ multiplex PCR was the method, and the copy in TCRdb shows in-frame clones only, minus some. This sample's clone table lists fewer than 55,000 clones. The input for sequencing was CD4+ T cells from blood, taken before the transplant. The receptors originated from a human donor who received a combined kidney and bone marrow transplant.

On this clone: The DNA ends 3 residues before the CDR3 does, and the rest of the CDR3 is filled in from the germline J gene. The chain has TRBV29-1 and TRBJ2-6; no definite D call. Germline lookup yields CDR1 SQVTM and CDR2 ANQGSEA. This CDR3 is 17 amino acids long. The V gene lost 0 bases and the J gene lost 0 bases, with 12 bases spanning the gap. The CDR3 bases that were read are TGCAGCGTTGAAGACTTATTATCCCGCTCTGGGGCCAACGTC. This translates into CSVEDLLSRSGANV. The whole CDR3 protein reads CSVEDLLSRSGANVLTF. The whole variable domain, remainder taken from reference TRBV29-1 and TRBJ2-6, is SAVISQKPSRDICQRGTSLTIQCQVDSQVTMMFWYRQQPGQSLTLIATANQGSEATYESGFVIDKFPISRPNLTFSTLTVSNMSPEDSSIYLCSVEDLLSRSGANVLTFGAGSRLTVL.

A word on this clone: The read finishes 3 residues shy of the CDR3 end, and the germline J gene is used to complete it. V gene TRBV18 combines with J gene TRBJ1-1, with TRBD1 identical over 12 bases. The CDR3 spans 15 residues. The V segment lost 6 bases and the J segment 5 bases; nucleotides outside the gene matches: 7. Germline V gives CDR1 KGHSH, CDR2 LQKENI. Incomplete CDR3 DNA: TGTGCCAGCTCCCCCGGGACAGGGGGCCGGACTGAA. This gives the protein CASSPGTGGRTE. The CDR3 as a whole reads CASSPGTGGRTEAFF.

In the case of this clone: The read ends 3 residues early relative to the CDR3; the germline J gene fills the gap. The chain links TRBV5-1 to TRBJ2-1; TRBD2 matches 14 bases. The CDR3 runs to 17 residues. V trimming: 0 bases; J trimming: 8 bases; junction bases outside the gene matches: 7. CDR1 is SGHRS and CDR2 is YFSETQ in the germline V gene. The CDR3 loop reads CASSLGLAGGSFDEQFF. The sequenced CDR3 bases are TGCGCCAGCAGCTTGGGACTAGCGGGAGGGTCGTTTGATGAG.

Comment on this clone: From the germline J gene comes the end of the CDR3, since the read stops 3 residues before it. The rearrangement links TRBV20-1 to TRBJ2-5, with 16 bases that match TRBD2. From germline, CDR1 is DFQATT and CDR2 SNEGSKA (reference sequence). The CDR3 loop spans 17 amino acids. V lost 2 bases, J lost 5 bases, and 8 bases stayed unmatched. CDR3 amino acids: CSARRGLAGGDGETQYF. The sequenced part of the CDR3 DNA is TGCAGTGCTAGACGGGGACTAGCGGGAGGGGACGGGGAGACC.

Remarks on this clone: The CDR3 extends 3 residues past the end of the read, so its final part is completed from the germline J gene. The V and J genes are TRBV5-1 and TRBJ2-2, with TRBD2 as a possible D gene (7 bases). From germline, CDR1 is SGHRS and CDR2 YFSETQ. The V and J ends lost 1 base and 5 bases respectively, with 12 bases between them. The CDR3 covers 15 residues. Partial CDR3 DNA: TGCGCCAGCAGCTTGCAGGGGACTAATACCGGGGAG. This gives the protein CASSLQGTNTGE. From start to end, the CDR3 is CASSLQGTNTGELFF.

About this clone: Read data end 3 residues before the CDR3 end; the end is taken from the germline J gene. The rearrangement joins TRBV2 to TRBJ2-3, with D unclear. V gave up 6 bases and J gave up 7 bases, with 8 bases separating them. Germline CDR1 is SNHLY and CDR2 is FYNNEI. There are 11 residues in the CDR3. CDR3 bases read: TGTGCCAGCAGGAGTAGTAATACG. It translates to CASRSSNT. The entire CDR3 protein reads CASRSSNTQYF. Full variable domain (remainder filled in from reference TRBV2 and TRBJ2-3): EPEVTQTPSHQVTQMGQEVILRCVPISNHLYFYWYRQILGQKVEFLVSFYNNEISEKSEIFDDQFSVERPDGSNFTLKIRSTKLEDSAMYFCASRSSNTQYFGPGTRLTVL.

A word on this clone: The read terminates 3 residues ahead of where the CDR3 ends, so the germline J gene completes it. V is TRBV29-1 and J is TRBJ1-2, with 7 bases matching TRBD1. V shed 0 bases and J 4 bases; nucleotides not matched to a gene: 5. CDR3 length equals 14 residues. CDR1 is SQVTM, CDR2 ANQGSEA, per germline. The CDR3 bases that were read are TGCAGCGTTGAAGATCCGGACAGGAGCTATGGC. Encoded protein: CSVEDPDRSYG. The complete CDR3 sequence is CSVEDPDRSYGYTF.

Concerning this clone: The CDR3 end lies 3 residues beyond the end of the read and is filled in from the germline J gene. The rearrangement uses TRBV30 and TRBJ2-7; possible D gene TRBD2, 6 bases. CDR3 length: 14 residues. The V end lost 1 base, the J end lost 1 base, and 11 bases lay between the germline ends. Germline loops: CDR1 GTSNPN, CDR2 SVGIG (reference sequence). CDR3 loop: CAWSASAASYEQYF. CDR3 DNA (partial): TGTGCCTGGAGTGCTAGCGCCGCTTCCTACGAG.

In terms of frequency, this clone is medium-sized. The CDR3 here is CASSQEGTSGGAKNIQYF. The CDR3 bases that were read are TGCGCCAGCAGCCAAGAGGGGACTAGCGGGGGGGCCAAAAACATT. V is TRBV4-1 and J is TRBJ2-4; 15 positions match TRBD2. The read stops 3 residues short of the end of the CDR3; the missing end is completed from the germline J gene. The CDR3 length is 18 residues. CDR1 and CDR2 from the germline V gene are MGHRA and YSYEKL. After removal of 0 bases from V and 1 base from J, the junction contained 1 base not matched to a gene.

Concerning this clone itself: The read falls 3 residues short of the CDR3 end, and the missing part is taken from the germline J gene. The rearrangement uses TRBV2 and TRBJ1-6, with 7 bases fitting TRBD1. V dropped 6 bases and J dropped 9; count of bases not matched to a gene: 11. Germline V CDR1 and CDR2: SNHLY, FYNNEI. The CDR3 runs to 15 residues. CDR3 bases read: TGTGCCAGCAGCAGCCGGGACAGTGCTTTTTCACCC. Protein: CASSSRDSAFSP. The entire CDR3 reads CASSSRDSAFSPLHF.

A remark on this clone: The read comes to an end 3 residues before the CDR3 does, leaving the germline J gene to fill in the end. This chain joins TRBV6-1 and TRBJ2-7; D gene uncertain. V was shortened by 3 bases and J by 5 bases, with 8 bases between the two germline ends. Germline lookup yields CDR1 MNHNS and CDR2 SASEGT. The CDR3 is 12 amino acids. Here the CDR3 reads CASSDRFHEQYF. Partial CDR3 DNA: TGTGCCAGCAGTGACAGGTTCCACGAG.

The DNA read from the CDR3 is TGTGCCAGCAGCCAACGGGGACTAGGTTTTCAAGAGACC. Translated: CASSQRGLGFQET. The full CDR3 reads CASSQRGLGFQETQYF. The V and J genes are TRBV14 and TRBJ2-5; 8 nucleotides agree with TRBD2. The read terminates 3 residues ahead of where the CDR3 ends, so the germline J gene completes it. The CDR3 runs to 16 residues. Germline V gene lookup returns CDR1 SGHDN and CDR2 FVKESK. V was clipped by 2 bases and J by 2 bases; unmatched bases: 7.

Details on this clone: The read terminates 3 residues ahead of where the CDR3 ends, so the germline J gene completes it. V and J are TRBV7-2 and TRBJ1-2; D is unresolved. The CDR3 is 14 residues long. Germline loops: CDR1 SGHTA, CDR2 FQGNSA. CDR3 bases read: TGTGCCAGCAGCTTAGAAGAGCGAACCGGAGGC. Translated: CASSLEERTGG. The CDR3 as a whole reads CASSLEERTGGYTF.